The 7 T cell receptor beta chains presented below share a single source sample, sequenced in a study of cytomegalovirus exposure and HLA in healthy donors. 60 Vbeta and 13 Jbeta primers were used in PCR. Sequencing used immunoSEQ multiplex PCR; TCRdb keeps in-frame clones, though not all of them. Among approximately 170,000 clones listed, 62% were seen once. The sequenced sample consisted of PBMCs. The receptors stem from a man aged 35 to 55 in good health and CMV-seronegative.

The chain joins TRBV4-1 to TRBJ1-3; D remains ambiguous. CDR3 size: 14 residues. The V and J ends lost 1 base and 8 bases respectively, with 12 bases between them. CDR1 is MGHRA, CDR2 YSYEKL, per germline. CDR3 in DNA: TGCGCCAGCAGCCAAGTTGGCAGTCTGGACACCATATATTTT. This codes for CASSQVGSLDTIYF.

The chain has TRBV5-1 and TRBJ2-1; 12 bases fit TRBD1. The CDR3 covers 15 residues. J was trimmed by 9 bases and V by 4 bases; bases with no gene match: 8. The V gene's germline CDR1 is SGHRS and CDR2 YFSETQ. CDR3 loop: CASSLTGTGGGEQFF. CDR3 nucleotides: TGCGCCAGCAGCCTAACCGGGACAGGGGGCGGTGAGCAGTTCTTC.

The CDR3 DNA reads as TGTGCCAGCAGCCCCGGGACAGGCTACGAGCAGTACTTC. It specifies CASSPGTGYEQYF. This chain links TRBV7-6 with TRBJ2-5, with TRBD1 matching 8 bases. The J call may be incorrect, as the DNA end agrees better with TRBJ2-7. The CDR3 extends over 13 amino acids. Germline V gene data show CDR1 as SGHVS and CDR2 as FNYEAQ.

The chain has TRBV30 and TRBJ2-3, with 9 nucleotides matching TRBD2. CDR3 size: 16 residues. CDR1 and CDR2 (germline): GTSNPN, SVGIG (reference sequence). The J segment lost 3 bases and the V segment lost 0 bases, leaving 7 bases of the junction unmatched. The CDR3 DNA is TGTGCCTGGAGTGTTACGGGCGGGGGGGCAACAGATACGCAGTATTTT. This sequence encodes CAWSVTGGGATDTQYF. Supplemented by reference TRBV30 and TRBJ2-3, the full variable domain reads SQTIHQWPATLVQPVGSPLSLECTVEGTSNPNLYWYRQAAGRGLQLLFYSVGIGQISSEVPQNLSASRPQDRQFILSSKKLLLSDSGFYLCAWSVTGGGATDTQYFGPGTRLTVL.

In its sample, this clone was seen a few times. The V gene is TRBV15, the J gene TRBJ2-7; 11 bases match TRBD2. The CDR3 length is 15 residues. V lost 6 bases and J lost 1; bases outside the gene matches: 5. Germline CDR1 and CDR2: LNHNV and YYDKDF (reference sequence). The chain's CDR3 is CATRGGTSGSYEQYF. The CDR3 region has the DNA TGTGCCACCAGGGGGGGGACTAGCGGATCCTACGAGCAGTACTTC.

This clone was counted a few times. CDR3 DNA sequence: TGTGCCAGCAGCTTAGGAGCGGGGGCCAGCACAGATACGCAGTATTTT. It encodes CASSLGAGASTDTQYF. The V call is TRBV11-2, the J call TRBJ2-3; TRBD2 matches at 8 bases. Per germline, CDR1 SGHAT and CDR2 FQNNGV. CDR3 size: 16 residues. Trimming cost V 1 base and J 0 bases; bases outside gene matches: 3. Drawing the rest from reference TRBV11-2 and TRBJ2-3, the complete variable domain is EAGVAQSPRYKIIEKRQSVAFWCNPISGHATLYWYQQILGQGPKLLIQFQNNGVVDDSQLPKDRFSAERLKGVDSTLKIQPAKLEDSAVYLCASSLGAGASTDTQYFGPGTRLTVL.

The chain combines TRBV6-5 with TRBJ2-5, with 9 bases matching TRBD1. TRBJ2-7 matches the DNA end more closely, so the J call is doubtful. Per germline, CDR1 MNHEY and CDR2 SVGAGI. The CDR3 covers 16 residues. The CDR3 spells CASSYSIRTGAAEQYF. DNA for the CDR3: TGTGCCAGCAGTTACTCGATCCGGACAGGGGCCGCCGAGCAGTACTTC.